The clone carrying this TCR beta chain was found many times. The data originate from a study of T cells in Graves' hyperthyroidism and ophthalmopathy. For Graves' hyperthyroidism to be stable, ophthalmopathy could not progress within 18 months. This sample holds PBMCs from approximately 10 ml fresh peripheral blood. V lost 4 bases to trimming and J lost 12 bases; unmatched junction nucleotides: 15. From germline, CDR1 is MDHEN and CDR2 SYDVKM. This CDR3 has 15 residues. What was amplified from RNA transcripts were TCR beta CDR3 regions. The study used the HTBI primer set for a first-round RT-PCR of the TCR CDR3. One entry per CDR3 protein, called by TCRdb with MiXCR from the multiplex PCR reads. Of under 550,000 distinct CDR3 sequences detected, roughly 13% appear once; the ten largest clones hold about 5%.

The sequencing sample was made of blood. The rearrangement joins TRBV28 to TRBJ2-5; 9 bases are a match to TRBD2. The receptor was isolated from a woman under 30 with Graves' hyperthyroidism. The CDR3 protein is CASSSPLGSGSSEYF. Written as DNA, the CDR3 is TGTGCCAGCAGTTCCCCCCTTGGTAGCGGGAGTAGTGAGTACTTC.